This TCR beta chain was observed in a study of T cells expressing NK-cell markers. Study information: The study sequenced eight donors, seven HCMV-seropositive and one seronegative.

Study conclusions and caveats: NKG2C+ dominant clonotypes from over five donors made up about 1.0-7.5% of CD8+ T cells. Several donors' CD3+CD56-NKG2C+ cells were dominated by the same clonotypes.

This CDR3 has 19 amino acids. Points on this clonotype: The antigen is not known.

UMI-tagged 5'RACE template switching yielded the TCR beta cDNA. TCRdb re-called the 5' RACE reads; one entry per CDR3 protein, DNA not given. In all, the sample yields 550,000 or so distinct CDR3 sequences. The receptor was isolated from a man aged 18 to 35 in good health. The specimen was blood T cells: a sorted CD56 or NKG2C T cell subset, CD4+ or CD8+ T cells, or bulk PBMC T cells (not recorded which). V gene TRBV12-2 combines with J gene TRBJ2-1; TCRdb's D call, TRBD2, is unchecked because there is no DNA. TRBV12-2 counts as a pseudogene. The CDR3 sequence is CASRLAPGPLVCSYNEQFF.